The following is a T cell receptor beta chain sequence with its context. The CDR3 spans 16 residues. Per germline, CDR1 LNHDA and CDR2 SQIVND (reference sequence). V lost 1 base to trimming and J lost 5 bases; unmatched junction nucleotides: 4. The data derive from a study of control samples from healthy donors and cancer patients. This table comes from immunoSEQ multiplex PCR, and its TCRdb copy is limited to in-frame clones, with some not included. The sample lists 150,000 to 200,000 clones, 91% seen once, with 1.5% in the top ten. V and J are TRBV19 and TRBJ2-3; 12 bases are shared with TRBD2. This TCR was recovered from a woman between 25 and 40 years old in good health. The sequenced sample was blood. The CDR3, as DNA: TGTGCCAGTAGTATAGCGCTAGCGGGGGGGGTAGATACGCAGTATTTT. This encodes CASSIALAGGVDTQYF.